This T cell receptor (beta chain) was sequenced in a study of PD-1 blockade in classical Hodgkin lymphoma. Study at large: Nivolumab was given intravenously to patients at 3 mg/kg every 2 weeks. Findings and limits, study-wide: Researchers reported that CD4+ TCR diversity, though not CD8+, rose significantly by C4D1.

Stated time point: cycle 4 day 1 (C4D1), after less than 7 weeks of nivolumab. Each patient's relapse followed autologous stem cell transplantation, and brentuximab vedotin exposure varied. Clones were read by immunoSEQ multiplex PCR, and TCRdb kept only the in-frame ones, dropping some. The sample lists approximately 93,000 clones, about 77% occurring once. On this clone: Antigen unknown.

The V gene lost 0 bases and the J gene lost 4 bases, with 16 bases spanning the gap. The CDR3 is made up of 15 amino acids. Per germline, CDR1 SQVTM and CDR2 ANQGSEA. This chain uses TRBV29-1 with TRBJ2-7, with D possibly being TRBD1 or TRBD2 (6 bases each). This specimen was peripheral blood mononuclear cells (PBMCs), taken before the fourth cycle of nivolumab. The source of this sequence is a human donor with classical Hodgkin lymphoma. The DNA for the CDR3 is TGCAGCGTTGAAGATCTCAGGGGAGGAACGTACGAGCAGTACTTC. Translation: CSVEDLRGGTYEQYF.